The text below deals with one T cell receptor (beta chain). The protocol was immunoSEQ multiplex PCR, while the TCRdb copy is restricted to in-frame clones and leaves out a portion. The repertoire consists of about 120,000 clones, with under 80% occurring once and the leading ten covering under 3%. The CDR3 consists of 14 residues. Looked up from germline, CDR1 is SGHRS and CDR2 is YFSETQ. V lost 1 base and J lost 0, with 4 bases in between. The data were taken from a study of blood T cell repertoires in COVID-19. Whole-study context: From the United States, Italy and Spain came samples of acute and convalescent COVID-19. Sample material is recorded as cDNA or gDNA derived from T cells, B-cell-depleted T cells, or PBMCs.

V and J are TRBV5-1 and TRBJ2-2, with D uncertain. This TCR was recovered from a man between 65 and 85 years old with acute or convalescent COVID-19. The sequenced sample consisted of peripheral blood. Here the CDR3 reads CASSLPSNTGELFF. Here the CDR3 DNA reads TGCGCCAGCAGCTTGCCTTCGAACACCGGGGAGCTGTTTTTT.